This passage covers 2 T cell receptor beta chains from one sample sequenced in a study of blood T cell repertoires in COVID-19. The data were produced by immunoSEQ multiplex PCR, yet TCRdb's version contains in-frame clones alone and is incomplete. This sample has about 260,000 clones, with roughly 86% found just once. Source material: peripheral blood. The receptors come from a man aged 35 to 55 with active or convalescent COVID-19.

A single count supports this clone. The J gene is TRBJ2-1, the V gene TRBV6-5; TRBD2 is a possible D gene (7 bases). V was clipped by 4 bases and J by 10 bases, with 20 bases between them. This CDR3 spans 15 amino acids. Germline values: CDR1 MNHEY, CDR2 SVGAGI. CDR3 sequence (DNA): TGTGCCAGCAGTTTGAGTGGCGGGGGAGGGGGGGAGCAGTTCTTC. This translates into CASSLSGGGGGEQFF.

DNA for the CDR3: TGTGCCAGTAGTAAGCCGGGTAGCTCCTACAATGAGCAGTTCTTC. This codes for CASSKPGSSYNEQFF. This chain connects TRBV19 to TRBJ2-1; D is uncertain. The CDR3 has 15 residues. V shed 4 bases and J shed 0 bases, with 10 bases lying between them. Germline CDR1 and CDR2: LNHDA and SQIVND (reference sequence).